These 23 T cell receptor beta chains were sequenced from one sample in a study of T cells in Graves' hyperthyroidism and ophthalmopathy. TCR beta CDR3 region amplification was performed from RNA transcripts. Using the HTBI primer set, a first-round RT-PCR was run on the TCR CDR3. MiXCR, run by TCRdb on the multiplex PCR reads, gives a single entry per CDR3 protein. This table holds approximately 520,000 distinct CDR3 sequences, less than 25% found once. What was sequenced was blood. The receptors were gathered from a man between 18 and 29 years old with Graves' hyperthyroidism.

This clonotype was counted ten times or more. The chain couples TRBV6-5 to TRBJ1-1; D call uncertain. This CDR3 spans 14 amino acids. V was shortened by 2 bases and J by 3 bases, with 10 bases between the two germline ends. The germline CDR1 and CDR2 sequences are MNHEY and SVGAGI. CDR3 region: CASSYPSGDTEAFF. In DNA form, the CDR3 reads TGTGCCAGCAGTTACCCTTCGGGCGACACTGAAGCTTTCTTT.

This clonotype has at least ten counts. The CDR3 protein is CASSPARRTNYGYTF. CDR3 nucleotide sequence: TGTGCCAGCAGTCCGGCGCGCAGAACCAACTATGGCTACACCTTC. The genes are TRBV12-3 or TRBV12-4 and TRBJ1-2; D is unclear. Between the trimmed V and J ends, which lost 5 bases and 2 bases, there was a span of 15 bases. The CDR3 covers 15 residues.

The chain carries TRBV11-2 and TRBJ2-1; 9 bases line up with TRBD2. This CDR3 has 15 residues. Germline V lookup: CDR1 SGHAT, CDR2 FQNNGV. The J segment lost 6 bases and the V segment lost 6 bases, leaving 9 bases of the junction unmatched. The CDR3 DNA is TGTGCCAGCAGTAACAGCGTAGCGGGGGTCAATGAGCAGTTCTTC. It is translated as CASSNSVAGVNEQFF.

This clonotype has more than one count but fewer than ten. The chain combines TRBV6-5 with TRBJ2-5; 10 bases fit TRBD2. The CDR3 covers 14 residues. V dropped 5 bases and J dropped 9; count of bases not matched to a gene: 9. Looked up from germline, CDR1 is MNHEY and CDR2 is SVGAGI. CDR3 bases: TGTGCCAGCAGTACCGGACTAGCGGCTGGGGCCCAGTACTTC. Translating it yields CASSTGLAAGAQYF.

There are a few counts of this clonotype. The CDR3 region has the DNA TGTGCCAGTAGTATGGGGGGGAGCTCCTACGAGCAGTACTTC. Amino acids: CASSMGGSSYEQYF. The chain carries TRBV19 and TRBJ2-7, with 7 nucleotides matching TRBD2. The CDR3 covers 14 residues. With V trimmed by 3 bases and J by 0 bases, 2 bases remained unmatched. Germline-derived CDR1 and CDR2 are LNHDA and SQIVND (reference sequence).

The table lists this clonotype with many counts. The CDR3 DNA reads as TGTGCCAGCAGGCTGACAGTAATGAACACTGAAGCTTTCTTT. Protein product: CASRLTVMNTEAFF. The chain couples TRBV6-1 to TRBJ1-1, with a possible D match to TRBD1 (5 bases). This CDR3 is built from 14 residues. CDR1 is MNHNS and CDR2 is SASEGT in the germline V gene. V was shortened by 6 bases and J by 0 bases, with 11 bases between the two germline ends.

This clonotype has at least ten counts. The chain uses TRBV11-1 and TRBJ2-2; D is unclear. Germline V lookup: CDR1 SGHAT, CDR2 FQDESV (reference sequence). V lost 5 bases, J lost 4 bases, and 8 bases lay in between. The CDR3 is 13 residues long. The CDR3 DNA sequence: TGTGCCAGCAGCCCCTTCGGCACCGGGGAGCTGTTTTTT. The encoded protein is CASSPFGTGELFF. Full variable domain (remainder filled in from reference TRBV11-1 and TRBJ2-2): EAEVAQSPRYKITEKSQAVAFWCDPISGHATLYWYRQILGQGPELLVQFQDESVVDDSQLPKDRFSAERLKGVDSTLKIQPAELGDSAMYLCASSPFGTGELFFGEGSRLTVL.

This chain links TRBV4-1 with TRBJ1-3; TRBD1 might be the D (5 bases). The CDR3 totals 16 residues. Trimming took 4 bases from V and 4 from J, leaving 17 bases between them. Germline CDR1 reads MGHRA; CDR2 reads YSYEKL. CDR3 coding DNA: TGCGCCAGCAGCCGGCCGTACGCGGAGGGGGGAAACACCATATATTTT. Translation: CASSRPYAEGGNTIYF.

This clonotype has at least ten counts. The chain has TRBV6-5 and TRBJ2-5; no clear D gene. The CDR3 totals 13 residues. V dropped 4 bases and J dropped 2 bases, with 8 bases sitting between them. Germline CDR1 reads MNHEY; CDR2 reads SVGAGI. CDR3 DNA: TGTGCCAGCAGTTTCAGACTTCAAGAGACCCAGTACTTC. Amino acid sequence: CASSFRLQETQYF.

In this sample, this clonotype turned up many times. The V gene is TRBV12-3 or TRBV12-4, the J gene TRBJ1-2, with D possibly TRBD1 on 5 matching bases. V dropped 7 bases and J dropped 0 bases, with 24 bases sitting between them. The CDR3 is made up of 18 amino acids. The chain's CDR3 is CASNNRKGSQGPNYGYTF. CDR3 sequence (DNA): TGTGCCAGCAATAACCGTAAGGGGAGTCAAGGGCCTAACTATGGCTACACCTTC.

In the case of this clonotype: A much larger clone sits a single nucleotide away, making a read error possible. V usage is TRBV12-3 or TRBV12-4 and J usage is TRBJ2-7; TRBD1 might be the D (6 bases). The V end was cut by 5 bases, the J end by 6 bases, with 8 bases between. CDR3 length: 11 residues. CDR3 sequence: CASSNRAEQYF. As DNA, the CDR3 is TGTGCCAGCAGTAACAGGGCCGAGCAGTACTTC.

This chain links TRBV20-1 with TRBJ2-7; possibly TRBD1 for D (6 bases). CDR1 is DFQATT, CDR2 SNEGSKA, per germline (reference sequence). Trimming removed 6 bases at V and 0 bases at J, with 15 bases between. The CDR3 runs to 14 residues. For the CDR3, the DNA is TGCAGTGCCCTACCCGGACAGTCCTCCTACGAGCAGTACTTC. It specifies CSALPGQSSYEQYF.

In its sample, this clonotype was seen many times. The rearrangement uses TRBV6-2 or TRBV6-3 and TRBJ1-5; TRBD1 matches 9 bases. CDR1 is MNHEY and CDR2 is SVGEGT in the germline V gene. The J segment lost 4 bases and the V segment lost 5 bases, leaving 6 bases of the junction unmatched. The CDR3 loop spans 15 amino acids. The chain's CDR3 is CASSGTGTLNQPQHF. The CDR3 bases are TGTGCCAGCAGTGGGACAGGGACATTGAATCAGCCCCAGCATTTT.

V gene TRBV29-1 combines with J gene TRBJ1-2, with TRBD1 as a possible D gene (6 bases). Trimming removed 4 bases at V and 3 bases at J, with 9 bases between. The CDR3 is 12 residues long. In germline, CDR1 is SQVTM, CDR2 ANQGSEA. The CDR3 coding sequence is TGCAGCGTTGCGAGGACAGACTATGGCTACACCTTC. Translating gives CSVARTDYGYTF.

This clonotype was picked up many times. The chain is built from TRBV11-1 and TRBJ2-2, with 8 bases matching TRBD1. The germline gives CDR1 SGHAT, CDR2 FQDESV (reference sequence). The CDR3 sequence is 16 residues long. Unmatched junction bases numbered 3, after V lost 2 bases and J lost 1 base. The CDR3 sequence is CASSLSDRENTGELFF. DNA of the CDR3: TGTGCCAGCAGCTTATCGGACAGGGAGAACACCGGGGAGCTGTTTTTT.

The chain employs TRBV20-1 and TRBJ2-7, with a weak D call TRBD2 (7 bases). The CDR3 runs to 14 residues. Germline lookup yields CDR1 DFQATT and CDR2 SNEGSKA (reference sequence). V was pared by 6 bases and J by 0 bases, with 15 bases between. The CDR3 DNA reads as TGCAGTGCCCTCGAGAGGGGGGGCTCCTACGAGCAGTACTTC. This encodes CSALERGGSYEQYF.

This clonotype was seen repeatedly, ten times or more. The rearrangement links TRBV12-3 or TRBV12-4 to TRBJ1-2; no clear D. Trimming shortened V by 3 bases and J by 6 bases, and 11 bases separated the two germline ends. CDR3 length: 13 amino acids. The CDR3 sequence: CASSFGLGDGYTF. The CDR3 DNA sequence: TGTGCCAGCAGTTTTGGGCTTGGGGATGGCTACACCTTC.

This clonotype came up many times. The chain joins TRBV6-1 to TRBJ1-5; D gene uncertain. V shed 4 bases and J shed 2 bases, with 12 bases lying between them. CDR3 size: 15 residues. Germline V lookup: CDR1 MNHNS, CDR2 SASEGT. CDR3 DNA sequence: TGTGCCAGCAGTGTCGACGGTGAGGGCAATCAGCCCCAGCATTTT. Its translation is CASSVDGEGNQPQHF.

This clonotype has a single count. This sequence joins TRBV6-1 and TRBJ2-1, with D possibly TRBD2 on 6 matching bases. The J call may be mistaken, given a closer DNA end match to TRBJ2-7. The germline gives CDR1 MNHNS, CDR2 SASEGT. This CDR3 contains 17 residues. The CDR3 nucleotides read TGTGCCAGCATCAAAAGGCTGGAGGGGTCCCTAAGCTACGAGCAGTACTTC. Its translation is CASIKRLEGSLSYEQYF.

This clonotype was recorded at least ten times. This CDR3 reads CASSLVTHSTYEQYF. For the CDR3, the DNA is TGTGCCAGCAGCTTAGTCACACATAGTACCTACGAGCAGTACTTC. The chain uses TRBV7-2 and TRBJ2-7; D is undetermined. Germline V CDR1 and CDR2: SGHTA, FQGNSA. The CDR3 totals 15 residues. V was trimmed by 1 base and J by 2 bases, leaving 12 bases between them.

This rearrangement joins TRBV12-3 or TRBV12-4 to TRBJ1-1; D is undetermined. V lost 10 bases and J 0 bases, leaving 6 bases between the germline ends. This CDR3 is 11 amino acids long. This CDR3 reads CAIQLNTEAFF. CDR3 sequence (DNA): TGTGCCATCCAGCTGAACACTGAAGCTTTCTTT.

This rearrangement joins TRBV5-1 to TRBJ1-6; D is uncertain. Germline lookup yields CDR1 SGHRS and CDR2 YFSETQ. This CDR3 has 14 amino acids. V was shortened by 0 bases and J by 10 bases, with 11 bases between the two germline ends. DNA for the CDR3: TGCGCCAGCAGCTTGGGGAGACTATCCTCACCCCTCCACTTT. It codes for CASSLGRLSSPLHF.

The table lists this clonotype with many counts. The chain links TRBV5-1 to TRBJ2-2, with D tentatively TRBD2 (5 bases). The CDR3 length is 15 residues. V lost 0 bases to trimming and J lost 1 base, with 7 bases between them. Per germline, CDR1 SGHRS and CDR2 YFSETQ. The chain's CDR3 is CASSLDRENTGELFF. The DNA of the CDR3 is TGCGCCAGCAGCTTGGATCGGGAGAACACCGGGGAGCTGTTTTTT.